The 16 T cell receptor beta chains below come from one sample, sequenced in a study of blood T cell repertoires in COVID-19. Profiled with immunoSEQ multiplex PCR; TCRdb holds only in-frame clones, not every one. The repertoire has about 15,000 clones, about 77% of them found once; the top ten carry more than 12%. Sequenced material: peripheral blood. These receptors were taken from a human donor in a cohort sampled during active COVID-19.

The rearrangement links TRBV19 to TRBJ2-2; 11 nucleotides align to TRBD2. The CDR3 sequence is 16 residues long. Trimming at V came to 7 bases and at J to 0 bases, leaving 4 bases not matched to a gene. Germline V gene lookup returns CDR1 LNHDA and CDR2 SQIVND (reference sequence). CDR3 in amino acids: CASTRLAGTNTGELFF. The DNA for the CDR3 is TGTGCCAGTACACGACTAGCGGGGACGAACACCGGGGAGCTGTTTTTT.

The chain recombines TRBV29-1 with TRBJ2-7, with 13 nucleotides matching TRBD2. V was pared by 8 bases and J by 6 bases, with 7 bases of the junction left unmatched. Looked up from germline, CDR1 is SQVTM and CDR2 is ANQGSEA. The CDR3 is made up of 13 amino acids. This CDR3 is CSTSGTSGTEQYF. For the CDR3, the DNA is TGCAGCACCTCCGGGACTAGCGGGACCGAGCAGTACTTC.

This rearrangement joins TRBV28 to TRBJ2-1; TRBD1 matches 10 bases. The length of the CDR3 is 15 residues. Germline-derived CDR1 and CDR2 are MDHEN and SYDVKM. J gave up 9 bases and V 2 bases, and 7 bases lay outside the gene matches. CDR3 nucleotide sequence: TGTGCCAGCAGTTTAGGGGACAGGGGCTCCACTGAGCAGTTCTTC. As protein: CASSLGDRGSTEQFF.

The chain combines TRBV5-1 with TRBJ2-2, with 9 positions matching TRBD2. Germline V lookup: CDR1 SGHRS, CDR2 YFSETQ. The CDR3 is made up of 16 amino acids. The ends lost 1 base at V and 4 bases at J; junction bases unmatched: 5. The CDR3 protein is CASSLIGGRATGELFF. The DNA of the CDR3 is TGCGCCAGCAGCTTGATCGGCGGGAGGGCCACCGGGGAGCTGTTTTTT.

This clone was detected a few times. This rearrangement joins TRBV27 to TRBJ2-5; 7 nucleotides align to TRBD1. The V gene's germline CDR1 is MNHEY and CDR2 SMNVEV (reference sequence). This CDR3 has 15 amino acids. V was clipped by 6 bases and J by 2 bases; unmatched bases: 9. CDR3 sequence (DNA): TGTGCCAGCAGCGACCGGGACAGCCTTCAAGAGACCCAGTACTTC. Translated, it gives CASSDRDSLQETQYF.

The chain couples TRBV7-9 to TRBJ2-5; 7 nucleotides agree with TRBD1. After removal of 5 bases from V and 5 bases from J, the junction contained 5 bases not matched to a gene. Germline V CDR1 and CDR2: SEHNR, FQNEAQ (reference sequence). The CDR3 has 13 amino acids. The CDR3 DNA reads TGTGCCAGCAGCGCGACAGGGCGGGAGACCCAGTACTTC. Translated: CASSATGRETQYF.

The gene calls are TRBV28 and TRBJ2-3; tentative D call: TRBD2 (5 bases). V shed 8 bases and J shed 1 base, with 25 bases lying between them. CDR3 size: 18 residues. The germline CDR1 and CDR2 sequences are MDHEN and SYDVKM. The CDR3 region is CASLRSRTSGMGTDTQYF. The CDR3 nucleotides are TGTGCCAGCCTTCGCTCTCGGACGTCGGGGATGGGCACAGATACGCAGTATTTT.

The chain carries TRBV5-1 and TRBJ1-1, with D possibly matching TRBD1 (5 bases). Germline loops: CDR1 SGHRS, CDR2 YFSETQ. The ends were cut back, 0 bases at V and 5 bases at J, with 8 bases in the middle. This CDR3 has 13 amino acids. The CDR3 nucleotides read TGCGCCAGCAGCTTGGGTCGGGGGACTGAAGCTTTCTTT. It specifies CASSLGRGTEAFF.

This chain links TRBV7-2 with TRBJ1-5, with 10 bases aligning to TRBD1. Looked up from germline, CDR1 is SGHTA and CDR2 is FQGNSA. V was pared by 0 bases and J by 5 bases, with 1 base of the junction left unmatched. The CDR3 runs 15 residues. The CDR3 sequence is CASSLAGTGDQPQHF. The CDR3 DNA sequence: TGTGCCAGCAGCTTAGCTGGGACAGGGGATCAGCCCCAGCATTTT.

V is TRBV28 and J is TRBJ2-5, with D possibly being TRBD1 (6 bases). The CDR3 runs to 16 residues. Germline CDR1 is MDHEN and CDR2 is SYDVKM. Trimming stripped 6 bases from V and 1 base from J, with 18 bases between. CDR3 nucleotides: TGTGCCAGCAGCTTCCACCACAGGGTTTCCCAAGAGACCCAGTACTTC. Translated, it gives CASSFHHRVSQETQYF.

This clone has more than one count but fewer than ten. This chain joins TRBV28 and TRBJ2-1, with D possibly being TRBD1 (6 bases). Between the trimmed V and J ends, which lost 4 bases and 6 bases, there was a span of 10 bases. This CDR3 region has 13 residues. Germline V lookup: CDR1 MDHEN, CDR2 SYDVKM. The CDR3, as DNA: TGTGCCAGCAGTTCCATGGGGGCCAATGAGCAGTTCTTC. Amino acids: CASSSMGANEQFF.

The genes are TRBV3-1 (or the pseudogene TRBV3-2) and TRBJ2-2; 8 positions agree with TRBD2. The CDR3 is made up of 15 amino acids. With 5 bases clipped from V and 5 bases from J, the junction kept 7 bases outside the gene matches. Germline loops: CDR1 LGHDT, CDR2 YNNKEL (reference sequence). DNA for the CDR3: TGTGCCAGCAGCAATACGGGACTAGGGACCGGGGAGCTGTTTTTT. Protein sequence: CASSNTGLGTGELFF.

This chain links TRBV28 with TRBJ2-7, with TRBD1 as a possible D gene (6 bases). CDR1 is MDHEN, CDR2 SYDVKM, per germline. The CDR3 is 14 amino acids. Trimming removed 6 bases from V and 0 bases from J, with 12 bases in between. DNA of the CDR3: TGTGCCAGCAGGGACAGTTCTCTCTCCTACGAGCAGTACTTC. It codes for CASRDSSLSYEQYF.

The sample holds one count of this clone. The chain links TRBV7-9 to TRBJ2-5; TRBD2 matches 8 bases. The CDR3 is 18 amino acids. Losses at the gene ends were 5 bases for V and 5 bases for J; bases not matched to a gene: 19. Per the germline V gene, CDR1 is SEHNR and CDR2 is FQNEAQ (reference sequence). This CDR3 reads CASSPIGFGAGEVETQYF. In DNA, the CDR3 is TGTGCCAGCAGCCCAATCGGGTTTGGAGCGGGAGAGGTGGAGACCCAGTACTTC.

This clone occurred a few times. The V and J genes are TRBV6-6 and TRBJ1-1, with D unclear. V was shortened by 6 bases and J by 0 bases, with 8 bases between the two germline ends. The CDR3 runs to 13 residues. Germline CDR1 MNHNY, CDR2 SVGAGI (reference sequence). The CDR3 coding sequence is TGTGCCAGCAGACAGTTCCTGAACACTGAAGCTTTCTTT. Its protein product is CASRQFLNTEAFF.

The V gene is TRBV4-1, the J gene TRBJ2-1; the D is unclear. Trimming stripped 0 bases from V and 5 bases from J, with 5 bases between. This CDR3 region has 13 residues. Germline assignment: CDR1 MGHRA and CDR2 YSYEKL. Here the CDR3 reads CASSQDPDNEQFF. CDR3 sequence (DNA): TGCGCCAGCAGCCAAGATCCCGACAATGAGCAGTTCTTC.